A single sample is the source of the 5 T cell receptor beta chains below, sequenced in a study of T cell responses to AZD1222 COVID-19 vaccine. This table comes from immunoSEQ multiplex PCR, and its TCRdb copy is limited to in-frame clones, with some not included. This sample carries about 97,000 clones, around 89% of them seen once, and the ten largest clones take under 8.5%. The sequencing used peripheral blood, collected on day 0 of AZD1222 vaccination. These receptors were taken from an adult in good health.

The chain combines TRBV7-3 with TRBJ1-1; 7 bases are a match to TRBD1. Germline loops: CDR1 SGHTA, CDR2 FQGTGA. Losses at the gene ends were 4 bases for V and 8 bases for J; bases not matched to a gene: 7. The CDR3 is 13 residues long. The CDR3 DNA is TGTGCCAGCAGCTCAGGGGGGGACCGAGAAGCTTTCTTT. Translation: CASSSGGDREAFF.

The V gene is TRBV27, the J gene TRBJ1-4, with a tentative D call TRBD1 (6 bases). In germline, CDR1 is MNHEY, CDR2 SMNVEV (reference sequence). The CDR3 contains 14 residues. Trimming pared 6 bases from V and 7 bases from J, leaving 15 bases between. This CDR3 reads CASSHDRIFEKLFF. The CDR3, as DNA: TGTGCCAGCAGCCATGACAGGATCTTTGAAAAACTGTTTTTT.

This clone was detected only a few times. The chain uses TRBV2 and TRBJ1-1; possibly TRBD1 for D (6 bases). The CDR3 covers 13 residues. The germline V and J ends were trimmed by 6 bases and 0 bases, with 8 bases remaining between them. Looked up from germline, CDR1 is SNHLY and CDR2 is FYNNEI. CDR3 in amino acids: CASSWTVNTEAFF. The CDR3 coding sequence is TGTGCCAGCAGCTGGACAGTGAACACTGAAGCTTTCTTT.

V is TRBV5-1 and J is TRBJ1-1; D is uncertain. There are 15 residues in the CDR3. Germline-derived CDR1 and CDR2 are SGHRS and YFSETQ. The V end lost 4 bases, the J end lost 1 base, and 14 bases lay between the germline ends. CDR3: CASSQPTTTNTEAFF. CDR3 nucleotides: TGCGCCAGCAGCCAACCCACTACAACGAACACTGAAGCTTTCTTT.

The V call is TRBV9, the J call TRBJ2-3; no definite D call. The germline V gene has CDR1 SGDLS and CDR2 YYNGEE. V gave up 4 bases and J gave up 6 bases, with 9 bases separating them. The CDR3 totals 12 residues. The CDR3 is CASSPNSDTQYF. Here the CDR3 DNA reads TGTGCCAGCAGCCCTAATTCGGATACGCAGTATTTT.